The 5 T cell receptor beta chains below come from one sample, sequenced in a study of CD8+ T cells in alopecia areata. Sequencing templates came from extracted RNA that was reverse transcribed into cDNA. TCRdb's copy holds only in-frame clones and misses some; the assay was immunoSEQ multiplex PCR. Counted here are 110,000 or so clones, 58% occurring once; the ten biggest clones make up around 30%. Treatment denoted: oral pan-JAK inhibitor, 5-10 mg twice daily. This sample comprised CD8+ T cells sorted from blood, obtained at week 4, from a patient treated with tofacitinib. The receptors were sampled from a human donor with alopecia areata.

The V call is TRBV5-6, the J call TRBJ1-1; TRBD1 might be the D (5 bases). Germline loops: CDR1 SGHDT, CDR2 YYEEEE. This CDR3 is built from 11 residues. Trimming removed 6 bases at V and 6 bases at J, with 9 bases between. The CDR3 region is CASTLGAEAFF. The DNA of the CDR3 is TGTGCCAGCACCCTGGGGGCTGAAGCTTTCTTT.

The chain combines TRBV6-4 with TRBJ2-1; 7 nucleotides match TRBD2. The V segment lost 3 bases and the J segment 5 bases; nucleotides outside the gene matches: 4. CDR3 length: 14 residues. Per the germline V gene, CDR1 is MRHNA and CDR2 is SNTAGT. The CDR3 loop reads CASSERGENNEQFF. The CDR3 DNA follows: TGTGCCAGCAGTGAACGGGGGGAGAACAATGAGCAGTTCTTC.

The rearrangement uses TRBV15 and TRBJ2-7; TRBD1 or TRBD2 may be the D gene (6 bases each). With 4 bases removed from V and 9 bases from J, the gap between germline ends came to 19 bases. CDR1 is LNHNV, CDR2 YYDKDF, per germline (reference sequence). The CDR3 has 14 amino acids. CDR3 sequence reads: CATSTEGDSLGQYF. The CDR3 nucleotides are TGTGCCACCAGCACAGAGGGGGACTCTTTGGGGCAGTACTTC.

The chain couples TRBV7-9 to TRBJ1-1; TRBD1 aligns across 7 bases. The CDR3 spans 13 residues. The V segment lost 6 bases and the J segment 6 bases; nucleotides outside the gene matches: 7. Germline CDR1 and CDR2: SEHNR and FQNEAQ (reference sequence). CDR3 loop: CASRSTGAPEAFF. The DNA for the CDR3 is TGTGCCAGCAGATCCACAGGGGCCCCTGAAGCTTTCTTT. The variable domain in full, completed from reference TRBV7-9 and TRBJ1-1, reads DTGVSQNPRHKITKRGQNVTFRCDPISEHNRLYWYRQTLGQGPEFLTYFQNEAQLEKSRLLSDRFSAERPKGSFSTLEIQRTEQGDSAMYLCASRSTGAPEAFFGQGTRLTVV.

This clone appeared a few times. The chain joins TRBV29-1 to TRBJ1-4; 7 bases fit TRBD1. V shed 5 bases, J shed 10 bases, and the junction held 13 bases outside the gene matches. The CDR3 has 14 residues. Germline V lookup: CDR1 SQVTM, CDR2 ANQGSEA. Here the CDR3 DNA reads TGCAGCGTTATACCCGGGACAGATATCGGAAAACTGTTTTTT. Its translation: CSVIPGTDIGKLFF.